The clone carrying this T cell receptor beta chain was seen repeatedly, ten times or more. The antigen is undetermined. Other nucleotide sequences from this sample produce the same CDR3. This entry comes from a study of metastatic and nonmetastatic thyroid tumors. Study at large: The comparison covered peripheral blood and tumor or nodule tissue in malignant and benign thyroid patients. Whole-study results and caveats: It was reportedly found that TCR beta diversity was significantly higher in malignant thyroid tumors than in benign nodules, a difference seen in both blood and tumor samples.

The entire patient cohort was treatment-naive prior to thyroid surgery. In the authors' methods: What underpinned the distant-metastasis classifier for papillary thyroid cancer was the set of CDR3 differences across clinicopathological groups. From the PCR reads, TCRdb re-called clones with MiXCR. The V and J calls come from TCRdb's annotation, not from the publication. Here the sample spans about 15,000 clones, around 25% being singletons. The CDR3 loop spans 14 amino acids. The ends lost 3 bases at V and 3 bases at J; junction bases unmatched: 3. Germline V gives CDR1 SGHKS, CDR2 YYEKEE (reference sequence).

The specimen was tumor tissue. The TCR was taken from a female donor with papillary thyroid cancer or a benign thyroid nodule (not recorded which). Some clones in this sample may be carry-over from other donors' samples. This sequence joins TRBV5-5 and TRBJ1-3; 7 bases match TRBD1. The CDR3 loop is CASSSGGVGNTIYF. As DNA, the CDR3 is TGTGCCAGCAGCTCAGGGGGGGTTGGAAACACCATATATTTT. Together with reference TRBV5-5 and TRBJ1-3, the CDR3 gives the full variable domain: DAGVTQSPTHLIKTRGQQVTLRCSPISGHKSVSWYQQVLGQGPQFIFQYYEKEERGRGNFPDRFSARQFPNYSSELNVNALLLGDSALYLCASSSGGVGNTIYFGEGSWLTVV.